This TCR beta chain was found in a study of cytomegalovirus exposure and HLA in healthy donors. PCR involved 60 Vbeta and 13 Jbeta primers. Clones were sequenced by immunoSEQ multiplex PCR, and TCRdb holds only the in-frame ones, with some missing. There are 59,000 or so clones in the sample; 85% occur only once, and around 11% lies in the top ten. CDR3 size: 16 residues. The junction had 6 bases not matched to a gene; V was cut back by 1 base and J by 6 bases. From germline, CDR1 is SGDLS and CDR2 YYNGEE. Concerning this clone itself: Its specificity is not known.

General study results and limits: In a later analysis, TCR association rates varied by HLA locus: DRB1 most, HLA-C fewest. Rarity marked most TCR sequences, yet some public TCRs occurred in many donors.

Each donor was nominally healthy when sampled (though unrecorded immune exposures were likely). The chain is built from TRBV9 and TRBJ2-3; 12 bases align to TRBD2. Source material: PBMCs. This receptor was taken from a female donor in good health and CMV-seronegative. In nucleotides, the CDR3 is TGTGCCAGCAGCGTACCACTAGCGGGAGGCCCGGATACGCAGTATTTT. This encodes CASSVPLAGGPDTQYF.